This TCR beta chain was documented in a study of shared clonotypes between healthy human individuals. In the case of this clone: Its antigen is not identified.

TCRdb's table, derived via immunoSEQ multiplex PCR, lists solely in-frame clones and lacks some. Of 1.4 million to 1.5 million clones listed, about 96% are singletons. General study findings and limits: Naive CD4 clonotypes were shared across several donors at about 5.2%. Some clonotypes were shared by all four sorted-subset donors, while others were not shared. The non-shared ones had lower generation probabilities than the shared ones. Blood alone was sampled, and tissue repertoires likely differ.

Germline V gene data show CDR1 as MNHEY and CDR2 as SMNVEV (reference sequence). V lost 5 bases, J lost 0 bases, and 19 bases lay in between. The CDR3 has 18 residues. The investigators split CD4+ cells into a CD45RA+ naive subset and a CD45RA-negative memory subset. Sequencing was performed on naive CD4+ T cells sorted from blood. Subset meaning: CD45RA+ positively selected. V gene TRBV27 combines with J gene TRBJ2-2; D is perhaps TRBD1 or TRBD2 (5 bases each). The origin of this receptor is a man between 25 and 39 years old in good health. The DNA of the CDR3 is TGTGCCAGCAGTCCGGGACGCCGACTCAGAACGAACACCGGGGAGCTGTTTTTT. Translation: CASSPGRRLRTNTGELFF.